These T cell receptor beta chains were read from a single sample in a study of T cell repertoires in cytomegalovirus infection. MiXCR was run by TCRdb on the reads, yielding one entry per CDR3 protein. There are some 400,000 distinct CDR3 sequences in the sample; about a sixth occur only once, and 7.5% to 9.5% lies in the top ten. The sequencing input was PBMCs. These receptor sequences come from a human donor in good health (CMV status not recorded). Some clones in this sample may be carry-over from other donors' samples. CDR3s include the opening cysteine and the closing phenylalanine or tryptophan. A D gene is named only where the DNA matches it firmly. Clone sizes are given selectively: once, few, many, or a class where the clone is expanded.

d_gene	abundance	v_gene	j_gene	CDR3nt	CDR3aa
.	once	TRBV7-9	TRBJ2-1	TGTGCCAGCAGAGCTCCGGGCGTCCAGCAGCAGTTCTTC	CASRAPGVQQQFF
.	.	TRBV6-6	TRBJ2-5	TGTGCCAGCAGTTACTCGGGACTCCAAGAGACCCAGTACTTC	CASSYSGLQETQYF
.	few	TRBV15	TRBJ2-1	TGTGCCACCAGCAGAGAGGTGGGTGGAGACAGGTTCTTC	CATSREVGGDRFF
.	few	TRBV12-3/TRBV12-4	TRBJ2-3	TGTGCCAGCAGTTTAGGATCACCGGGGGATACGCAGTATTTT	CASSLGSPGDTQYF
.	.	TRBV28	TRBJ1-4	TGTGCCAGCTACGCAGGCCAGGAGTATGAAAAACTGTTTTTT	CASYAGQEYEKLFF
TRBD2	few	TRBV6-2/TRBV6-3	TRBJ2-1	TGTGCCAGCAGTTACTCGAGCCTAGCGGGACCCCGAGAGCAGTTCTTC	CASSYSSLAGPREQFF
.	.	TRBV7-6	TRBJ1-3	TGTGCCAGCAGCCCCCAGGGAATCTCTGGAAACACCATATATTTT	CASSPQGISGNTIYF
.	.	TRBV2	TRBJ1-1	TGTGCCAGCAGAAGAGGAGGAAGCACTGAAGCTTTCTTT	CASRRGGSTEAFF
TRBD1	many	TRBV6-1	TRBJ1-5	TGTGCCAGCAGCTTTGGGACAGGGCCTAATCAGCCCCAGCATTTT	CASSFGTGPNQPQHF
TRBD1	.	TRBV6-5	TRBJ2-6	TGTGCCAGCAGTCCAGTGACAGGGGTCCCTGGGGCCAACGTCCTGACTTTC	CASSPVTGVPGANVLTF
.	.	TRBV2	TRBJ2-2	TGTGCCAGCAGTGTACACAGTTCCGGGGAGCTGTTTTTT	CASSVHSSGELFF
.	many	TRBV20-1	TRBJ1-1	TGCAGTGCTAAATTACAGGGACTTAACACTGAAGCTTTCTTT	CSAKLQGLNTEAFF
.	few	TRBV20-1	TRBJ2-5	TGCAGTGCCCCCCGGGGGGAGACCCAGTACTTC	CSAPRGETQYF
TRBD1	many	TRBV12-3/TRBV12-4	TRBJ1-1	TGTGCCAGCAGTTTAGGGACAGGGAACACTGAAGCTTTCTTT	CASSLGTGNTEAFF
.	few	TRBV7-2	TRBJ1-2	TGTGCCAGCAGCTCAGGGAGGGGATATGGCTACACCTTC	CASSSGRGYGYTF
TRBD2	few	TRBV5-5	TRBJ2-1	TGTGCCAGCAGCTTGGGGGTGACTAGCGGGAGATACAATGAGCAGTTCTTC	CASSLGVTSGRYNEQFF
.	.	TRBV28	TRBJ2-3	TGTGCCAGCAGTTCAGAGGGGTCTAGTAGCACAGATACGCAGTATTTT	CASSSEGSSSTDTQYF
.	.	TRBV15	TRBJ1-4	TGTGCCACCAGCACCACCGGGACGACGGGGGAAAAACTGTTTTTT	CATSTTGTTGEKLFF
.	.	TRBV18	TRBJ2-3	TGTGCCAGCTCCCCGATTTTGAGTTATGATACGCAGTATTTT	CASSPILSYDTQYF
.	few	TRBV7-2	TRBJ1-1	TGTGCCAGCAGCAATGGGAACACTGAAGCTTTCTTT	CASSNGNTEAFF
.	few	TRBV5-1	TRBJ2-7	TGCGCCAGCAGCCCGGGACAGACTAGCTCCTACGAGCAGTACTTC	CASSPGQTSSYEQYF
TRBD1	.	TRBV5-4	TRBJ2-1	TGTGCCAGCAGCTTCAAGGGGGCCGATGAGCAGTTCTTC	CASSFKGADEQFF
.	once	TRBV30	TRBJ1-1	TGTGCCTGGAGTAGTAGGGCTCTGGCTTTCTTT	CAWSSRALAFF
TRBD2	few	TRBV18	TRBJ2-7	TGTGCCAGCTCACCACCGACTAGCGGGAACTACGAGCAGTACTTC	CASSPPTSGNYEQYF
.	few	TRBV10-3	TRBJ2-5	TGTGCCTCAAGGGCCGGGACCAAAGAGACCCAGTACTTC	CASRAGTKETQYF
.	many	TRBV12-3/TRBV12-4	TRBJ1-1	TGTGCCAGCAAACAGGGTTACACTGAAGCTTTCTTT	CASKQGYTEAFF
.	.	TRBV30	TRBJ2-3	TGTGCCTGGAGTGCCATAGGAACTAACACAGATACGCAGTATTTT	CAWSAIGTNTDTQYF